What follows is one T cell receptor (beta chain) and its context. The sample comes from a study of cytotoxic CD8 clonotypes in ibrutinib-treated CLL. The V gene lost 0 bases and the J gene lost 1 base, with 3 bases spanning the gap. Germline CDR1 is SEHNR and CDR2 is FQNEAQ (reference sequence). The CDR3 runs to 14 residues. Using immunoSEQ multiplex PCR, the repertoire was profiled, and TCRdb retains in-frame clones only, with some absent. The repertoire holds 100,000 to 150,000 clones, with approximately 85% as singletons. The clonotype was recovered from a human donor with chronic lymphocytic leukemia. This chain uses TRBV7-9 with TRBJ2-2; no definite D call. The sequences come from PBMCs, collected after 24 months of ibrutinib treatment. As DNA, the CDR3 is TGTGCCAGCAGCTTAGCTTTGAACACCGGGGAGCTGTTTTTT. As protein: CASSLALNTGELFF.